The rows below give T cell receptor beta chains drawn from one sample of a study of shared clonotypes between healthy human individuals. Libraries were prepared by immunoSEQ multiplex PCR; TCRdb keeps only in-frame clonotypes and omits some of them. The sample contains approximately 500,000 clones, about 85% of which appear only once. Specimen: PBMCs. The receptors come from a woman between 40 and 55 years old in good health. Some clones in this sample may be carry-over from other donors' samples. The CDR3 runs from the conserved cysteine through the conserved F or W.

V gene: TRBV10-3
J gene: TRBJ2-5
CDR3 protein: CAISESGQGGETQYF

V gene: TRBV28
J gene: TRBJ1-1
CDR3 protein: CASSITGVNTEAFF

V gene: TRBV10-3
J gene: TRBJ1-1
CDR3 protein: CAISESYGGGTEAFF

V gene: TRBV28
J gene: TRBJ1-3
CDR3 protein: CASSLLGTLSGNTIYF

V gene: TRBV2
J gene: TRBJ1-4
CDR3 protein: CAGKARDSSYEKLFF

V gene: TRBV19
J gene: TRBJ2-1
CDR3 protein: CASSPTPGTSGSVQFF

V gene: TRBV7-9
J gene: TRBJ1-2
CDR3 protein: CASTEDPLGGYTF

V gene: TRBV5-1
J gene: TRBJ2-7
CDR3 protein: CASSSTGDGYEQYF

V gene: TRBV28
J gene: TRBJ2-5
CDR3 protein: CASRPTSARETQYF

V gene: TRBV18
J gene: TRBJ1-5
CDR3 protein: CASSRPVGGRNRPQHF

V gene: TRBV4-3
J gene: TRBJ1-1
CDR3 protein: CASSQESGTGGYTEAFF

V gene: TRBV6-6
J gene: TRBJ1-2
CDR3 protein: CASSYPGRYGYTF

V gene: TRBV18
J gene: TRBJ2-7
CDR3 protein: CASSPASGRAIEQYF

V gene: TRBV28
J gene: TRBJ1-4
CDR3 protein: CASSLGGGPYEKLFF

V gene: TRBV5-6
J gene: TRBJ2-7
CDR3 protein: CASSLRLGRSEEQYF

V gene: TRBV7-9
J gene: TRBJ1-1
CDR3 protein: CASSRRESDTEAFF

V gene: TRBV27
J gene: TRBJ2-7
CDR3 protein: CASRLADPPEQYF

V gene: TRBV28
J gene: TRBJ2-2
CDR3 protein: CASSSRWGTGELFF

V gene: TRBV28
J gene: TRBJ2-7
CDR3 protein: CASSLAITYEQYF

V gene: TRBV10-3
J gene: TRBJ2-2
CDR3 protein: CAIGQPNTGELFF

V gene: TRBV6-5
J gene: TRBJ2-2
CDR3 protein: CASSYYQTAYTGELFF

V gene: TRBV2
J gene: TRBJ2-7
CDR3 protein: CASTGGKLGEQYF

V gene: TRBV4-1
J gene: TRBJ1-4
CDR3 protein: CASSSGGDREITNEKLFF

V gene: TRBV7-6
J gene: TRBJ1-2
CDR3 protein: CASSDRSTRGYTF

V gene: TRBV5-4
J gene: TRBJ2-1
CDR3 protein: CASRQGLGCNERFF

V gene: TRBV7-3
J gene: TRBJ2-7
CDR3 protein: CASSPNPPGLGGEQYF

V gene: TRBV6-1
J gene: TRBJ2-7
CDR3 protein: CASRDLAATYEQYF

V gene: TRBV10-2
J gene: TRBJ1-4
CDR3 protein: CASGAGQSNEKLFF

V gene: TRBV7-6
J gene: TRBJ2-3
CDR3 protein: CASSLAENTDTQYF

V gene: TRBV18
J gene: TRBJ2-1
CDR3 protein: CASSPRSSTYNEQFF

V gene: TRBV23-1
J gene: TRBJ2-7
CDR3 protein: CASILSWGERVYEQYF

V gene: TRBV4-1
J gene: TRBJ2-7
CDR3 protein: CASSLGQGLDHEQYF

V gene: TRBV30
J gene: TRBJ2-5
CDR3 protein: CAWSGLRETGREQYF

V gene: TRBV4-1
J gene: TRBJ2-2
CDR3 protein: CASSRRDRDTGELFF

V gene: TRBV27
J gene: TRBJ2-7
CDR3 protein: CASSLWKGYEQYF

V gene: TRBV5-1
J gene: TRBJ2-2
CDR3 protein: CASSSGLGGGGTGELFF

V gene: TRBV10-2
J gene: TRBJ2-1
CDR3 protein: CASSDTYNEQFF

V gene: TRBV9
J gene: TRBJ1-4
CDR3 protein: CASSVGYDGKLFF

V gene: TRBV6-1
J gene: TRBJ2-3
CDR3 protein: CASSGVGTDTQYF

V gene: TRBV29-1
J gene: TRBJ2-3
CDR3 protein: CSVELPIPSLDTQYF

V gene: TRBV7-9
J gene: TRBJ2-3
CDR3 protein: CASSPRTGTDTQYF

V gene: TRBV30
J gene: TRBJ2-3
CDR3 protein: CASRTDTQYF

V gene: TRBV6-5
J gene: TRBJ2-7
CDR3 protein: CASSYSLGPYEQYF

V gene: TRBV27
J gene: TRBJ1-1
CDR3 protein: CASSLGKGWVTEAFF

V gene: TRBV7-2
J gene: TRBJ2-7
CDR3 protein: CASSPRGLAGVHEQYF

V gene: TRBV4-2
J gene: TRBJ2-7
CDR3 protein: CASSQLAGVGEQYF

V gene: TRBV27
J gene: TRBJ1-5
CDR3 protein: CASPIDVRGNQPQHF

V gene: TRBV2
J gene: TRBJ2-6
CDR3 protein: CASRMDTAYSGANVLTF